Following are 4 T cell receptor beta chains from one sample sequenced in a study of glioma-infiltrating T cells. Amplification of TCR alpha and beta CDR3 regions from RNA used iRepertoire nested multiplex PCR. TCRdb analysed the multiplex PCR reads with MiXCR anew, one entry per CDR3 protein. The sample holds over 3,500 distinct CDR3 sequences, 92% seen once. Sample: glioma tissue, nonneoplastic brain tissue, or PBMCs (not recorded which). Receptors originate from a human donor with low-grade glioma or glioblastoma, undergoing nonglioma brain surgery, or in good health (not recorded which).

Remarks on this clonotype: Because the library targeted alpha chains, this beta chain is an off-target read whose size means little. The rearrangement uses TRBV28 and TRBJ1-2; 9 nucleotides agree with TRBD1. The CDR3 consists of 14 residues. The ends lost 5 bases at V and 9 bases at J; junction bases unmatched: 10. Germline V gene data show CDR1 as MDHEN and CDR2 as SYDVKM. The CDR3 sequence is CASSTPPGQGSYTF. The DNA for the CDR3 is TGTGCCAGCAGTACACCCCCGGGACAGGGTAGCTACACCTTC.

This clonotype was found once. This beta chain represents an off-target read in a library built for alpha chains; its size is of limited meaning. The V gene is TRBV20-1, the J gene TRBJ1-1, with D unresolved. The germline gives CDR1 DFQATT, CDR2 SNEGSKA (reference sequence). V was clipped by 6 bases and J by 0 bases, with 8 bases between them. CDR3 length: 12 amino acids. CDR3 protein: CSASFLNTEAFF. DNA of the CDR3: TGCAGTGCGTCTTTTCTGAACACTGAAGCTTTCTTT.

This clonotype was observed a single time. A library prepared for alpha chains yielded this beta chain as an off-target read; its size is of little meaning. This rearrangement joins TRBV6-2 or TRBV6-3 to TRBJ2-1, with TRBD1 as a possible D gene (6 bases). The CDR3 loop spans 15 amino acids. Trimming cost V 6 bases and J 0 bases, with 12 bases left between them. From germline, CDR1 is MNHEY and CDR2 SVGEGT. The CDR3 DNA sequence: TGTGCCAGCAGGAGGGGGAGAAGCTCCTACAATGAGCAGTTCTTC. Translation: CASRRGRSSYNEQFF.

On this clonotype: A library prepared for alpha chains yielded this beta chain as an off-target read; its size is of little meaning. This rearrangement joins TRBV6-4 to TRBJ2-1; D unclear. The CDR3 runs 10 residues. The V gene's germline CDR1 is MRHNA and CDR2 SNTAGT. The V gene lost 0 bases and the J gene lost 11 bases, with 2 bases spanning the gap. CDR3 DNA: TGTGCCAGCAGTGACTCGAAGCAGTTCTTC. The encoded protein is CASSDSKQFF.